The 5 T cell receptor beta chains in this list originate from one sample, sequenced in a study of T cells after posttransplantation cyclophosphamide. Here immunoSEQ multiplex PCR was the method, and the copy in TCRdb shows in-frame clones only, minus some. This repertoire shows 25,000 or so clones, about 82% found once; its top ten account for about 6.3%. Material for sequencing was PBMCs. These TCRs come from a woman aged 55-69 years with a blood cancer, CMV-positive, and with a related stem cell donor.

Worth noting for this clone: The same CDR3 also results from other DNA sequences found in this sample. The rearrangement uses TRBV7-6 and TRBJ1-4, with a weak D call TRBD1 (5 bases). Trimming cost V 0 bases and J 8 bases, with 10 bases left between them. Germline V gene sequence: CDR1 SGHVS, CDR2 FNYEAQ. The CDR3 consists of 14 residues. The CDR3: CASSLAGGGEKLFF. CDR3 in DNA: TGTGCCAGCAGCTTAGCCGGGGGTGGGGAAAAACTGTTTTTT.

The J gene is TRBJ2-5, the V gene TRBV6-5; 8 nucleotides agree with TRBD2. Germline loops: CDR1 MNHEY, CDR2 SVGAGI. V lost 4 bases to trimming and J lost 3 bases; unmatched junction nucleotides: 4. CDR3 length: 14 residues. The CDR3 loop reads CASSFSAGEETQYF. DNA of the CDR3: TGTGCCAGCAGTTTTTCAGCGGGAGAAGAGACCCAGTACTTC.

In DNA form, the CDR3 reads TGTGCCAGTGAACCCCACAGGGATTACCCCGAAGCTTTCTTT. It specifies CASEPHRDYPEAFF. The rearrangement joins TRBV19 to TRBJ1-1, with D possibly TRBD1 on 6 matching bases. Deletions cut 8 bases from V and 8 bases from J, with 21 bases between. The CDR3 is 14 residues long. In germline, CDR1 is LNHDA, CDR2 SQIVND (reference sequence).

The rearrangement joins TRBV6-1 to TRBJ2-1, with TRBD2 identical over 7 bases. The junction had 7 bases not matched to a gene; V was cut back by 6 bases and J by 5 bases. The CDR3 runs to 14 residues. Germline CDR1 MNHNS, CDR2 SASEGT. The CDR3 reads CASRWGTTDNEQFF. In DNA, the CDR3 is TGTGCCAGCAGGTGGGGGACTACCGACAATGAGCAGTTCTTC.

The chain links TRBV5-1 to TRBJ2-7; 7 bases align to TRBD2. The CDR3 spans 16 residues. In germline, CDR1 is SGHRS, CDR2 YFSETQ. Trimming took 3 bases from V and 2 from J; bases not matched to a gene: 11. This CDR3 is CASSSHRLAETYEQYF. CDR3 nucleotides: TGCGCCAGCAGCTCCCACCGGCTAGCGGAAACCTACGAGCAGTACTTC. The whole variable domain, remainder taken from reference TRBV5-1 and TRBJ2-7, is KAGVTQTPRYLIKTRGQQVTLSCSPISGHRSVSWYQQTPGQGLQFLFEYFSETQRNKGNFPGRFSGRQFSNSRSEMNVSTLELGDSALYLCASSSHRLAETYEQYFGPGTRLTVT.